The TCR beta chain described here comes from a study of cytomegalovirus exposure and HLA in healthy donors. On the study more broadly: A previous analysis identified about 110 million unique TCR beta sequences derived from approximately 190 million T cells.

PCR amplification relied on 60 Vbeta primers (plus 13 Jbeta primers). TCRdb keeps only in-frame clones here, not all; method: immunoSEQ multiplex PCR. The sample yields 110,000 to 150,000 clones, about 10% seen once. CDR3 length equals 15 residues. The V gene end was trimmed by 3 bases and the J gene end by 5 bases; junction bases not matched to a gene: 6. The study, taken as a whole, reports: In a later analysis, CMV-associated beta chains were mostly HLA-associated, it appeared. Association of some 18,000 TCR beta sequences with HLA alleles was found at 0.05 false discovery rate in a later analysis. There were a few CMV-associated chains whose specificity for CMV antigens was confirmed in vitro.

This clone was detected a few times. The antigen is not known. V is TRBV5-3 and J is TRBJ1-1; 11 bases map to TRBD1. TRBV5-3 qualifies as an ORF whose function is uncertain. The receptor comes from a middle-aged man in good health and CMV-seronegative. The sample consisted of PBMCs. The CDR3 nucleotides are TGTGCCAGAAGCTCCCCGGGACAGGGGGTTACTGAAGCTTTCTTT. Its translation is CARSSPGQGVTEAFF.